This passage covers 22 T cell receptor beta chains from one sample sequenced in a study of graft-versus-host responses after intestinal transplantation. Libraries were prepared by immunoSEQ multiplex PCR; TCRdb keeps only in-frame clonotypes and omits some of them. Of 1,500 to 2,000 clones listed, about 38% are singletons. Plated together were some 200,000 CFSE-labeled responder cells and some 200,000 irradiated, violet-dye-labeled stimulator cells. The sequenced sample was alloreactive CD8+ T cells from a mixed lymphocyte reaction culture, obtained before transplantation. Subset: CFSE-low proliferating T cells sorted from approximately 6-day pre-transplant mixed lymphocyte reaction (GvH or HvG direction). These receptors came from a human patient who was an organ donor for intestinal transplantation.

The J gene is TRBJ1-2, the V gene TRBV5-4; D call uncertain. CDR3 length: 16 residues. Germline CDR1 is SGHNT and CDR2 is YYREEE (reference sequence). V lost 7 bases and J 4 bases, leaving 23 bases between the germline ends. CDR3 in amino acids: CASLWPVPGKIYGYTF. The CDR3 DNA reads as TGTGCCAGCTTATGGCCCGTACCAGGAAAGATCTATGGCTACACCTTC.

For this clone: Compared with germline, one end of the junction differs, possibly owing to a read error. The V gene is TRBV4-1, the J gene TRBJ1-1, with D unclear. Germline CDR1 MGHRA, CDR2 YSYEKL. The CDR3 is 14 residues long. This chain's CDR3 is CASSQLPSTEEAFF. In DNA form, the CDR3 reads TGTGCCAGCAGCCAGCTCCCCTCGACCGAGGAAGCTTTCTTT.

This clone was picked up a small number of times. The V and J genes are TRBV4-1 and TRBJ2-1; D unresolved. Germline CDR1 is MGHRA and CDR2 is YSYEKL. This CDR3 spans 12 amino acids. Trimming removed 4 bases from V and 5 bases from J, with 6 bases in between. The CDR3 reads CASSRTDNEQFF. CDR3 bases: TGCGCCAGCAGCCGGACGGACAATGAGCAGTTCTTC.

The rearrangement uses TRBV27 and TRBJ1-1; a possible D gene is TRBD1 (6 bases). There are 14 residues in the CDR3. CDR1 and CDR2 (germline): MNHEY, SMNVEV (reference sequence). V lost 0 bases and J 1 base, leaving 6 bases between the germline ends. CDR3 bases: TGTGCCAGCAGTTTATCGACAGGGAACACTGAAGCTTTCTTT. Translation: CASSLSTGNTEAFF.

The CDR3 is CASSPRQGSYEQYF. The CDR3 DNA is TGTGCCAGCAGCCCGAGACAGGGTTCCTACGAGCAGTACTTC. The chain is built from TRBV7-9 and TRBJ2-7; 7 bases fit TRBD1. Germline CDR1 and CDR2: SEHNR and FQNEAQ (reference sequence). Trimming removed 5 bases from V and 1 base from J; junction bases left unmatched: 5. The CDR3 is 14 amino acids.

This clone is termed large. This chain links TRBV6-4 with TRBJ2-1, with D tentatively TRBD1 (5 bases). CDR3 size: 15 residues. Germline loops: CDR1 MRHNA, CDR2 SNTAGT. The V end was cut by 5 bases, the J end by 6 bases, with 17 bases between. Here the CDR3 DNA reads TGTGCCAGCAGTCGGCAGGGCCACACTTTCAATGAGCAGTTCTTC. Its translation is CASSRQGHTFNEQFF.

The chain combines TRBV30 with TRBJ1-1, with D perhaps matching TRBD1 (6 bases). This CDR3 spans 17 amino acids. Germline V gives CDR1 GTSNPN, CDR2 SVGIG (reference sequence). Trimming removed 0 bases at V and 1 base at J, with 18 bases between. The CDR3 spells CAWSVLKYARGNTEAFF. CDR3 sequence (DNA): TGTGCCTGGAGTGTATTAAAGTATGCCAGGGGGAACACTGAAGCTTTCTTT.

This rearrangement joins TRBV29-1 to TRBJ1-1; TRBD1 might be the D (5 bases). Germline lookup yields CDR1 SQVTM and CDR2 ANQGSEA. This CDR3 region has 13 residues. The germline V and J ends were trimmed by 7 bases and 0 bases, with 12 bases remaining between them. The DNA for the CDR3 is TGCAGCGGAACCGGGACGGTGAACACTGAAGCTTTCTTT. Translating it yields CSGTGTVNTEAFF.

This clone was counted between two and nine times. The V call is TRBV6-1, the J call TRBJ2-7; either TRBD1 or TRBD2 may fit D (5 bases each). The CDR3 loop spans 14 amino acids. CDR1 and CDR2 from the germline V gene are MNHNS and SASEGT. The germline V and J ends were trimmed by 5 bases and 6 bases, with 17 bases remaining between them. The DNA for the CDR3 is TGTGCCAGCAGTCTGGGACGCGAGGGTGGCGAGCAGTACTTC. This translates into CASSLGREGGEQYF.

Comments on this clone: No conserved phenylalanine or tryptophan ends this CDR3, so it is likely a read error. The gene calls are TRBV4-1 and TRBJ1-6; 7 positions match TRBD1. The J segment lost 7 bases and the V segment lost 4 bases, leaving 7 bases of the junction unmatched. Germline CDR1 MGHRA, CDR2 YSYEKL. The CDR3 is made up of 15 amino acids. The CDR3, as DNA: TGCGCCAGCAGCCTCCTAAGGACAGGAAATTCACCCCTCCACTAT. The encoded protein is CASSLLRTGNSPLHY.

This sequence joins TRBV4-3 and TRBJ2-1, with D possibly TRBD2 on 7 matching bases. Germline values: CDR1 LGHNA, CDR2 YSLEER. The V and J ends lost 0 bases and 1 base respectively, with 10 bases between them. The CDR3 is 16 amino acids. This chain's CDR3 is CASSQEGGGSYNEQFF. In nucleotides, the CDR3 is TGCGCCAGCAGCCAAGAAGGGGGGGGGTCCTACAATGAGCAGTTCTTC.

V and J are TRBV7-2 and TRBJ1-1; D ambiguous. The CDR3 length is 14 residues. Per the germline V gene, CDR1 is SGHTA and CDR2 is FQGNSA. V shed 3 bases and J shed 4 bases, with 12 bases lying between them. CDR3 protein: CASSLGSGVTEAFF. For the CDR3, the DNA is TGTGCCAGCAGCTTGGGATCGGGTGTCACTGAAGCTTTCTTT.

The V gene is TRBV30, the J gene TRBJ2-5; 8 bases map to TRBD2. The CDR3 runs 17 residues. CDR1 is GTSNPN and CDR2 is SVGIG in the germline V gene (reference sequence). The junction had 16 bases not matched to a gene; V was cut back by 2 bases and J by 5 bases. The CDR3 region has the DNA TGTGCCTGGAGTTCACTCGGTGCCCTACAGCGGGGGGAGACCCAGTACTTC. Its translation is CAWSSLGALQRGETQYF.

V gene TRBV6-4 combines with J gene TRBJ2-7; 11 bases fit TRBD2. The CDR3 has 14 residues. Germline trimming cut 5 bases from V and 2 bases from J; bases unmatched to any gene: 2. CDR1 MRHNA and CDR2 SNTAGT come from the germline V gene. CDR3 region: CASSSGLAAYEQYF. DNA for the CDR3: TGTGCCAGCAGTTCGGGACTAGCGGCCTACGAGCAGTACTTC.

This clone came up a few times. The chain links TRBV27 to TRBJ2-2; the D is unclear. The CDR3 contains 14 residues. Per the germline V gene, CDR1 is MNHEY and CDR2 is SMNVEV (reference sequence). Between the trimmed V and J ends, which lost 2 bases and 9 bases, there was a span of 13 bases. This CDR3 is CASSLHQALWELFF. The DNA for the CDR3 is TGTGCCAGCAGTTTACATCAGGCCCTCTGGGAGCTGTTTTTT.

This clone appeared a few times. This chain uses TRBV6-5 with TRBJ2-2; a weak D match, TRBD1 (6 bases). Trimming pared 3 bases from V and 1 base from J, leaving 9 bases between. The germline V gene encodes CDR1 MNHEY and CDR2 SVGAGI. This CDR3 region has 15 residues. The CDR3 nucleotides are TGTGCCAGCAGTTATCGGACAGAGAACACCGGGGAGCTGTTTTTT. Translated, it gives CASSYRTENTGELFF.

This clone is labeled large. The chain couples TRBV4-2 to TRBJ1-3; D perhaps matches TRBD1 (5 bases). Germline CDR1 reads LGHNA; CDR2 reads YNFKEQ. The CDR3 has 21 amino acids. Deletions cut 0 bases from V and 4 bases from J, with 28 bases between. DNA of the CDR3: TGTGCCAGCAGCCAAGATATTATACCTAGGGGTAGAATAGAGGCCGGAAACACCATATATTTT. This translates into CASSQDIIPRGRIEAGNTIYF.

V usage is TRBV13 and J usage is TRBJ2-5; a weak D match, TRBD2 (7 bases). Germline values: CDR1 PRHDT, CDR2 FYEKMQ (reference sequence). The V end was cut by 4 bases, the J end by 5 bases, with 14 bases between. The CDR3 is 14 residues long. CDR3 amino acids: CASSSRGAGETQYF. The CDR3 DNA reads as TGTGCCAGCAGCTCCCGGGGGGCCGGGGAGACCCAGTACTTC.

Only a few counts were recorded for this clone. One end of the junction is discordant with germline, which a read error may explain. The rearrangement joins TRBV6-6 to TRBJ1-2; weak D call: TRBD1 (5 bases). CDR1 and CDR2 (germline): MNHNY, SVGAGI (reference sequence). The CDR3 totals 12 residues. CDR3 protein: CAISEGLHGYTF. CDR3 sequence (DNA): TGTGCCATCAGTGAGGGACTCCATGGCTACACCTTC.

The chain is built from TRBV6-5 and TRBJ2-1, with D possibly matching TRBD2 (6 bases). Germline assignment: CDR1 MNHEY and CDR2 SVGAGI. Trimming cost V 2 bases and J 4 bases, with 6 bases left between them. The CDR3 contains 13 residues. The CDR3 protein is CASSYGGYNEQFF. In nucleotides, the CDR3 is TGTGCCAGCAGTTACGGGGGGTACAATGAGCAGTTCTTC.

The rearrangement links TRBV9 to TRBJ2-1, with D maybe TRBD1 (6 bases). Trimming removed 0 bases at V and 5 bases at J, with 6 bases between. The CDR3 is made up of 13 amino acids. The V gene's germline CDR1 is SGDLS and CDR2 YYNGEE. In nucleotides, the CDR3 is TGTGCCAGCAGCGTAGGGGGGCACAATGAGCAGTTCTTC. Its translation is CASSVGGHNEQFF.

This sequence joins TRBV4-2 and TRBJ2-3; 11 bases map to TRBD2. J was trimmed by 5 bases and V by 3 bases; bases with no gene match: 16. Germline CDR1 and CDR2: LGHNA and YNFKEQ. The CDR3 has 19 residues. CDR3 sequence reads: CASSHHLLSSGGLIDTQYF. The DNA for the CDR3 is TGTGCCAGCAGCCATCATCTCCTCTCTAGCGGGGGGCTTATAGATACGCAGTATTTT.